This T cell receptor (beta chain) was identified in a study of response to subunit inactivated influenza vaccine. Germline assignment: CDR1 SQVTM and CDR2 ANQGSEA. The CDR3 contains 13 residues. Trimming took 7 bases from V and 5 from J, leaving 14 bases between them. TCRdb called the RT-PCR reads again in MiXCR, with one record for every CDR3 protein. The sample includes around 760,000 distinct CDR3 sequences, approximately 15% of them seen just once. On this clonotype: The antigen remains unidentified.

Whole-study results and caveats: Each seasonal influenza vaccination recruits few new T cells, the authors suggested.

Sequencing used PBMCs from blood, obtained 14 to 15 days before vaccination. The sequence was collected from a man aged 50 to 59 who received an inactivated influenza vaccine. The chain carries TRBV29-1 and TRBJ2-2, with D tentatively TRBD2 (6 bases). The CDR3 nucleotides are TGCAGCGCCGACCGGCGGGGAACCGGGGAGCTGTTTTTT. Its translation: CSADRRGTGELFF.